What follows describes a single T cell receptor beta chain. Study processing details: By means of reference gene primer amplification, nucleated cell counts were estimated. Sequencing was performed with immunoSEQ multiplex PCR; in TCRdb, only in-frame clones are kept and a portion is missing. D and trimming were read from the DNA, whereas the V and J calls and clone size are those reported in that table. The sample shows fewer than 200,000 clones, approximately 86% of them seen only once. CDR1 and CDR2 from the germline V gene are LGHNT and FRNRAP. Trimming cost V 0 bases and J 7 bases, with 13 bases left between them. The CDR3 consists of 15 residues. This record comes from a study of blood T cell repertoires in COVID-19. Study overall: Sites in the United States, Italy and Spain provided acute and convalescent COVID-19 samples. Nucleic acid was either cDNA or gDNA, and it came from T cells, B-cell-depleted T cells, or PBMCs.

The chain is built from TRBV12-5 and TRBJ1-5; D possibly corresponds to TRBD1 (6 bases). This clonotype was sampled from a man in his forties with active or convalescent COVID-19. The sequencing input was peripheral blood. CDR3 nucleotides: TGTGCTAGTGGTTTGGTAAGCAGGGGAGACCAGCCCCAGCATTTT. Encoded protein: CASGLVSRGDQPQHF.